This T cell receptor (beta chain) is from a study of T cells in Graves' hyperthyroidism and ophthalmopathy. Study-wide background: Once the initial diagnosis was made, peripheral blood was obtained before any treatment.

Blood dates from first hyperthyroidism diagnosis, before any ophthalmopathy symptoms. With V trimmed by 1 base and J by 5 bases, 8 bases remained unmatched. From germline, CDR1 is LGHDT and CDR2 YNNKEL (reference sequence). This CDR3 has 16 amino acids. This clonotype has ten or more counts. Its target is not known. Using RNA transcripts as the source, TCR beta CDR3 regions were amplified. First-round RT-PCR of the TCR CDR3 relied on the HTBI primer set. TCRdb used MiXCR to reprocess the multiplex PCR reads, holding one entry per CDR3 protein. The sample includes a few hundred thousand distinct CDR3 sequences, 15% to 19% of them seen just once. Study-wide findings and caveats: Most clonotypes expanded in thyroid above 0.001 were likewise present in blood.

The chain is built from TRBV3-1 and TRBJ2-1; 7 bases line up with TRBD2. This TCR was sampled from a woman between 18 and 29 years old with Graves' hyperthyroidism that later progressed to Graves' ophthalmopathy. The sample consisted of blood. The chain's CDR3 is CASSQGLLADNNEQFF. As DNA, the CDR3 is TGTGCCAGCAGCCAAGGTCTCCTAGCGGATAACAATGAGCAGTTCTTC.